The clone carrying this T cell receptor (beta chain) was counted only a few times. Its antigen is undetermined. These data come from a study of spatial heterogeneity in lung cancer. Study-level findings and limits: Mutation tallies in tumors tracked expanded intratumoral alpha and beta TCR counts.

Every TCR cDNA molecule carried a tag that served as a unique molecular identifier. TCRdb recomputed calls from the 5' RACE reads with MiXCR, one row per CDR3 protein. Of about 9,800 distinct CDR3 sequences listed, about 54% are singletons. The time point denotes: sample taken at primary tumor resection. The specimen was lung tumor tissue, collected at surgery. The receptor was derived from a female donor with early-stage non-small cell lung cancer.

As DNA, the CDR3 is TGTGCCAGCAGTTTCCGAGCCGGGGCGGCCAACGTCCTGACTTTC. Translating it yields CASSFRAGAANVLTF. This rearrangement joins TRBV28 to TRBJ2-6; D may be TRBD1 or TRBD2 (5 bases each). The CDR3 sequence is 15 residues long. The germline V and J ends were trimmed by 3 bases and 6 bases, with 12 bases remaining between them. Germline-derived CDR1 and CDR2 are MDHEN and SYDVKM.